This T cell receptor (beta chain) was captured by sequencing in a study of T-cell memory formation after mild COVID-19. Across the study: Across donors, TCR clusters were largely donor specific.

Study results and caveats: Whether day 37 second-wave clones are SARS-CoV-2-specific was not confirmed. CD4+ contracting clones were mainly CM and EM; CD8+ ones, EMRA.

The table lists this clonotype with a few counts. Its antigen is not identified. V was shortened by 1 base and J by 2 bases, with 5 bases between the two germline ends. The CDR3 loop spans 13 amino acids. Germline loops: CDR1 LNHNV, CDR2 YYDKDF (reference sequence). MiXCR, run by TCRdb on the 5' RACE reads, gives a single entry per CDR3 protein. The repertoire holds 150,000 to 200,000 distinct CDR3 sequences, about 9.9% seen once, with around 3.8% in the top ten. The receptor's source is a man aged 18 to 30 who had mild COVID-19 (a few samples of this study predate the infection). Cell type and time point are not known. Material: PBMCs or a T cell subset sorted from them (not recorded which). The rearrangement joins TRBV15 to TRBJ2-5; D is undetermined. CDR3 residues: CATSRGRQETQYF. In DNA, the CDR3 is TGTGCCACCAGCAGAGGTCGGCAAGAGACCCAGTACTTC.